This is a list of T cell receptor beta chains from one sample in a study of T cell responses to AZD1222 COVID-19 vaccine. Data came from immunoSEQ multiplex PCR; TCRdb stores just in-frame clones and leaves some out. The repertoire holds tens of thousands of clones, with approximately 92% as singletons. The sequencing here drew on peripheral blood, taken 28 days after the second AZD1222 dose. Receptors originate from an adult who received the AZD1222 COVID-19 vaccine. Each CDR3 is given with its conserved first and last residue. Fields, in order: CDR3 protein, CDR3 DNA, J gene, clone size, V gene, D gene. D genes are given only for firm matches. Only part of the rows carry a size: once, few, many, or a class if the clone is expanded.

CDR3 protein: CASSLGRRYEQYF; CDR3 DNA: TGTGCCAGCAGCTTGGGACGCCGCTACGAGCAGTACTTC; J gene: TRBJ2-7; clone size: few; V gene: TRBV7-8; D gene: -
CDR3 protein: CASSPDGGAGELFF; CDR3 DNA: TGTGCCAGCAGCCCGGACGGGGGCGCCGGGGAGCTGTTTTTT; J gene: TRBJ2-2; clone size: -; V gene: TRBV7-3; D gene: -
CDR3 protein: CASSLAPGYEQYF; CDR3 DNA: TGTGCCAGCAGCTTAGCGCCGGGCTACGAGCAGTACTTC; J gene: TRBJ2-7; clone size: -; V gene: TRBV7-2; D gene: -
CDR3 protein: CASSPQGRGGAYEQYF; CDR3 DNA: TGTGCCAGCAGCCCCCAGGGGCGGGGGGGCGCCTACGAGCAGTACTTC; J gene: TRBJ2-7; clone size: -; V gene: TRBV7-9; D gene: TRBD2
CDR3 protein: CASSFKTAGGDYGYTF; CDR3 DNA: TGTGCCAGCAGCTTTAAGACCGCCGGGGGTGACTATGGCTACACCTTC; J gene: TRBJ1-2; clone size: -; V gene: TRBV11-3; D gene: -
CDR3 protein: CASSGDTEYEQYF; CDR3 DNA: TGTGCCAGCAGCGGCGACACCGAGTACGAGCAGTACTTC; J gene: TRBJ2-7; clone size: -; V gene: TRBV9; D gene: -
CDR3 protein: CASSPHPASNQPQHF; CDR3 DNA: TGTGCCAGCTCACCACACCCAGCTAGCAATCAGCCCCAGCATTTT; J gene: TRBJ1-5; clone size: -; V gene: TRBV18; D gene: -
CDR3 protein: CASSRTVGNQPQHF; CDR3 DNA: TGTGCCAGCAGTCGGACAGTAGGCAATCAGCCCCAGCATTTT; J gene: TRBJ1-5; clone size: -; V gene: TRBV27; D gene: -
CDR3 protein: CASSLGGTGDYGYTF; CDR3 DNA: TGTGCCAGCAGCTTGGGGGGGACAGGCGACTATGGCTACACCTTC; J gene: TRBJ1-2; clone size: -; V gene: TRBV11-3; D gene: TRBD1
CDR3 protein: CAWSRTGGGELFF; CDR3 DNA: TGTGCCTGGAGCCGGACAGGCGGCGGGGAGCTGTTTTTT; J gene: TRBJ2-2; clone size: -; V gene: TRBV30; D gene: TRBD1
CDR3 protein: CSARAGGAWTEAFF; CDR3 DNA: TGCAGCGCCCGGGCGGGGGGGGCTTGGACTGAAGCTTTCTTT; J gene: TRBJ1-1; clone size: -; V gene: TRBV29-1; D gene: -
CDR3 protein: CASSFWQGDEKLFF; CDR3 DNA: TGTGCCAGCAGCTTTTGGCAGGGTGATGAAAAACTGTTTTTT; J gene: TRBJ1-4; clone size: -; V gene: TRBV5-5; D gene: -
CDR3 protein: CAWSVRLAGGDEQFF; CDR3 DNA: TGTGCCTGGAGTGTACGACTAGCGGGGGGCGATGAGCAGTTCTTC; J gene: TRBJ2-1; clone size: -; V gene: TRBV30; D gene: TRBD2
CDR3 protein: CASRAPGQNLNTEAFF; CDR3 DNA: TGTGCTAGTAGGGCCCCGGGACAGAATTTGAACACTGAAGCTTTCTTT; J gene: TRBJ1-1; clone size: -; V gene: TRBV12-5; D gene: TRBD1
CDR3 protein: CASSGTGGIAEAFF; CDR3 DNA: TGTGCCAGCAGCGGGACAGGGGGCATCGCTGAAGCTTTCTTT; J gene: TRBJ1-1; clone size: -; V gene: TRBV9; D gene: TRBD1
CDR3 protein: CASSHRPGSIYEQYF; CDR3 DNA: TGTGCCAGCAGCCATCGACCAGGTAGTATCTACGAGCAGTACTTC; J gene: TRBJ2-7; clone size: -; V gene: TRBV14; D gene: -
CDR3 protein: CASSESGPGNTEAFF; CDR3 DNA: TGTGCCAGCAGTGAGTCGGGACCGGGGAACACTGAAGCTTTCTTT; J gene: TRBJ1-1; clone size: once; V gene: TRBV25-1; D gene: -
CDR3 protein: CATSREISSGGQPQHF; CDR3 DNA: TGTGCCACCAGCAGAGAAATCAGTTCAGGGGGTCAGCCCCAGCATTTT; J gene: TRBJ1-5; clone size: -; V gene: TRBV15; D gene: TRBD1
CDR3 protein: CASSQEGLGIDTQYF; CDR3 DNA: TGCGCCAGCAGCCAAGAGGGACTAGGAATAGATACGCAGTATTTT; J gene: TRBJ2-3; clone size: -; V gene: TRBV4-3; D gene: TRBD2
CDR3 protein: CAISVSKGLNINEQFF; CDR3 DNA: TGTGCCATCAGCGTCTCGAAAGGCCTTAATATTAATGAGCAGTTCTTC; J gene: TRBJ2-1; clone size: -; V gene: TRBV10-3; D gene: -
CDR3 protein: CASSFGGNTEAFF; CDR3 DNA: TGTGCCAGCAGCTTCGGGGGGAACACTGAAGCTTTCTTT; J gene: TRBJ1-1; clone size: -; V gene: TRBV5-4; D gene: -
CDR3 protein: CASTPTGALLSGANVLTF; CDR3 DNA: TGTGCCAGCACCCCGACGGGGGCCCTCCTCTCTGGGGCCAACGTCCTGACTTTC; J gene: TRBJ2-6; clone size: -; V gene: TRBV7-2; D gene: -
CDR3 protein: CASSSYPASPLHF; CDR3 DNA: TGTGCCAGCAGCTCATATCCCGCTTCACCCCTCCACTTT; J gene: TRBJ1-6; clone size: -; V gene: TRBV7-2; D gene: -
CDR3 protein: CASSFSNTEAFF; CDR3 DNA: TGTGCCAGCAGTTTTTCGAACACTGAAGCTTTCTTT; J gene: TRBJ1-1; clone size: -; V gene: TRBV12-3/TRBV12-4; D gene: -
CDR3 protein: CASSFGTHSYGYTF; CDR3 DNA: TGTGCCAGCAGTTTTGGGACACACTCATATGGCTACACCTTC; J gene: TRBJ1-2; clone size: -; V gene: TRBV28; D gene: -
CDR3 protein: CSVLNRGSNEKLFF; CDR3 DNA: TGCAGCGTTCTTAACAGGGGATCGAATGAAAAACTGTTTTTT; J gene: TRBJ1-4; clone size: -; V gene: TRBV29-1; D gene: TRBD1
CDR3 protein: CASSVVLNTGELFF; CDR3 DNA: TGTGCCAGCAGCGTAGTGTTGAACACCGGGGAGCTGTTTTTT; J gene: TRBJ2-2; clone size: -; V gene: TRBV9; D gene: -
CDR3 protein: CASSRTNRGRGNTIYF; CDR3 DNA: TGCGCCAGCAGCCGGACGAACAGGGGTAGGGGAAACACCATATATTTT; J gene: TRBJ1-3; clone size: -; V gene: TRBV4-3; D gene: TRBD1
CDR3 protein: CASSLVAGVADTQYF; CDR3 DNA: TGTGCCAGCAGCTTAGTGGCGGGGGTGGCAGATACGCAGTATTTT; J gene: TRBJ2-3; clone size: -; V gene: TRBV7-2; D gene: TRBD2
CDR3 protein: CASSPGTGGSGELFF; CDR3 DNA: TGTGCCAGTAGCCCCGGGACAGGGGGCTCCGGGGAGCTGTTTTTT; J gene: TRBJ2-2; clone size: -; V gene: TRBV19; D gene: TRBD1
CDR3 protein: CASSPGAENTIYF; CDR3 DNA: TGTGCCAGCTCTCCCGGGGCGGAAAACACCATATATTTT; J gene: TRBJ1-3; clone size: -; V gene: TRBV2; D gene: -
CDR3 protein: CASSPPSGPRVTGELFF; CDR3 DNA: TGTGCCAGCTCACCACCTTCGGGACCACGTGTTACCGGGGAGCTGTTTTTT; J gene: TRBJ2-2; clone size: -; V gene: TRBV18; D gene: -
CDR3 protein: CASSSLTGLNTEAFF; CDR3 DNA: TGTGCCAGCAGCTCCCTGACAGGTCTCAACACTGAAGCTTTCTTT; J gene: TRBJ1-1; clone size: few; V gene: TRBV6-2/TRBV6-3; D gene: -
CDR3 protein: CASSLFETQYF; CDR3 DNA: TGTGCCAGCAGTTTATTCGAGACCCAGTACTTC; J gene: TRBJ2-5; clone size: -; V gene: TRBV28; D gene: -